This T cell receptor beta chain was sequenced in a study of OX40 agonist ivuxolimab in advanced cancers. Across the whole study: Patients were given ivuxolimab, an antibody that agonizes OX40 (CD134). The patients received ivuxolimab by intravenous route every 2 weeks at 0.01 to 10 mg/kg. The mean age was roughly 60 years, ranging from 23 to 79, with around four fifths of participants male. Study-level results: At 0.1 to 3.0 mg/kg and by week 6, clonal expansion occurred in CD4+ and CD8+ blood T cells.

This CDR3 has 14 residues. V gave up 5 bases and J gave up 1 base, with 10 bases separating them. Looked up from germline, CDR1 is KGHSH and CDR2 is LQKENI. Clones were sequenced by immunoSEQ multiplex PCR, and TCRdb holds only the in-frame ones, with some missing. The sample yields about 45,000 clones, roughly 88% seen once. On this clone: What it binds is not known.

The source material was CD4+ or CD8+ T cells sorted from blood, sampled in a trial of the OX40 agonist ivuxolimab. V is TRBV18 and J is TRBJ2-3, with D unclear. The receptor was derived from an adult with an advanced solid tumor such as melanoma, head and neck, liver or kidney cancer. CDR3 protein: CASSEGFGTDTQYF. CDR3 nucleotides: TGTGCCAGCTCAGAAGGGTTCGGCACAGATACGCAGTATTTT.